This TCR beta chain was captured by sequencing in a study of blood T cell repertoires in COVID-19. Study details: The analysed material was cDNA or gDNA that came from T cells, B-cell-depleted T cells, or PBMCs.

TCRdb's table, derived via immunoSEQ multiplex PCR, lists solely in-frame clones and lacks some. The profile covers hundreds of thousands of clones, with just over 85% appearing a single time and over 1.1% taken by the ten largest. The CDR3 is 13 amino acids. Looked up from germline, CDR1 is LNHDA and CDR2 is SQIVND (reference sequence). V lost 11 bases and J 0 bases, leaving 13 bases between the germline ends. The sequence was obtained from a man older than 75 with acute or convalescent COVID-19. Sequenced material: peripheral blood. This rearrangement joins TRBV19 to TRBJ1-1, with D perhaps matching TRBD1 (5 bases). The CDR3 coding sequence is TGTGCCTCCGGGGGGTCGATGAACACTGAAGCTTTCTTT. Protein product: CASGGSMNTEAFF.